These 16 T cell receptor beta chains originate from one sample sequenced in a study of T cells after yellow fever vaccination. In TCRdb, the 5' RACE reads were re-called with MiXCR into one record per CDR3 protein. The sample gives approximately 260,000 distinct CDR3 sequences, about an eighth of which show up once; roughly 0.5% is in the top ten. Source: CD4+ T cells sorted from PBMCs, taken 45 days after the yellow fever booster vaccination. The receptors were sampled from a man younger than 40 who received the YFV17D yellow fever vaccine.

The CDR3 bases are TGCAGTGGCAAGGGGGAGACCCAGTACTTC. Amino acid sequence: CSGKGETQYF. The rearrangement uses TRBV20-1 and TRBJ2-5, with a tentative D call TRBD1 (5 bases). The germline gives CDR1 DFQATT, CDR2 SNEGSKA (reference sequence). The germline V and J ends were trimmed by 7 bases and 5 bases, with 8 bases remaining between them. The CDR3 contains 10 residues.

The chain uses TRBV29-1 and TRBJ2-5, with 9 bases matching TRBD2. V was pared by 4 bases and J by 5 bases, with 2 bases of the junction left unmatched. The length of the CDR3 is 12 residues. CDR1 and CDR2 (germline): SQVTM, ANQGSEA. This CDR3 reads CSVVTSGETQYF. CDR3 sequence (DNA): TGCAGCGTTGTAACTAGCGGGGAGACCCAGTACTTC.

The chain joins TRBV29-1 to TRBJ2-1, with a weak D call TRBD1 (5 bases). Germline V CDR1 and CDR2: SQVTM, ANQGSEA. Deletions cut 3 bases from V and 8 bases from J, with 14 bases between. CDR3 size: 13 residues. The chain's CDR3 is CSVDFREVDEQFF. CDR3 bases: TGCAGCGTTGATTTCAGGGAAGTAGATGAGCAGTTCTTC.

The rearrangement joins TRBV29-1 to TRBJ2-7; TRBD1 agrees at 8 bases. Germline V lookup: CDR1 SQVTM, CDR2 ANQGSEA. The CDR3 sequence is 13 residues long. V lost 8 bases and J lost 2; bases outside the gene matches: 8. CDR3 sequence reads: CSLTGQGAYEQYF. The CDR3 DNA reads as TGCAGCTTGACAGGACAGGGCGCCTACGAGCAGTACTTC.

This clonotype turned up a few times. This sequence joins TRBV7-2 and TRBJ2-7; D perhaps matches TRBD2 (6 bases). Germline V lookup: CDR1 SGHTA, CDR2 FQGNSA. There are 15 residues in the CDR3. The V end was cut by 5 bases, the J end by 7 bases, with 21 bases between. The CDR3 nucleotides are TGTGCCAGCAGCCTCGGGACTCGTCGCCTCGATGAGCAGTACTTC. It translates to CASSLGTRRLDEQYF.

J is TRBJ2-7 and V is TRBV5-5; 7 bases agree with TRBD2. The length of the CDR3 is 13 residues. The germline V gene encodes CDR1 SGHKS and CDR2 YYEKEE (reference sequence). The V segment lost 6 bases and the J segment 3 bases; nucleotides outside the gene matches: 6. The CDR3 DNA reads TGTGCCAGCACCCCCCCGGGAGGCTACGAGCAGTACTTC. The encoded protein is CASTPPGGYEQYF.

The chain employs TRBV29-1 and TRBJ2-1; TRBD2 matches at 10 bases. The CDR3 extends over 15 amino acids. CDR1 and CDR2 (germline): SQVTM, ANQGSEA. V gave up 6 bases and J gave up 7 bases; unmatched junction bases: 12. The CDR3 DNA sequence: TGCAGCGTCAGGGTTCTAGCGGGGGCCGGGAATGAGCAGTTCTTC. It specifies CSVRVLAGAGNEQFF.

The rearrangement joins TRBV5-4 to TRBJ2-7, with 11 bases aligning to TRBD2. The length of the CDR3 is 16 residues. The V gene's germline CDR1 is SGHNT and CDR2 YYREEE (reference sequence). With V trimmed by 4 bases and J by 0 bases, 6 bases remained unmatched. CDR3 bases: TGTGCCAGCAGCCTTATCCTAGCGGGGGGCTCCTACGAGCAGTACTTC. This translates into CASSLILAGGSYEQYF.

The rearrangement links TRBV5-1 to TRBJ2-7, with TRBD2 matching over 8 bases. The CDR3 consists of 15 residues. The ends lost 5 bases at V and 3 bases at J; junction bases unmatched: 10. The germline gives CDR1 SGHRS, CDR2 YFSETQ. The CDR3 region has the DNA TGCGCCAGCAGTTTACCCGGGACTAGTATCTACGAGCAGTACTTC. Protein: CASSLPGTSIYEQYF. The full variable domain, its missing parts supplied by reference TRBV5-1 and TRBJ2-7, is KAGVTQTPRYLIKTRGQQVTLSCSPISGHRSVSWYQQTPGQGLQFLFEYFSETQRNKGNFPGRFSGRQFSNSRSEMNVSTLELGDSALYLCASSLPGTSIYEQYFGPGTRLTVT.

The table lists this clonotype with a few counts. The genes are TRBV7-8 and TRBJ2-7, with 7 bases identical to TRBD1. The CDR3 sequence is 14 residues long. The germline V gene encodes CDR1 SGHVS and CDR2 FQNEAQ. V shed 11 bases and J 4 bases; nucleotides not matched to a gene: 14. Written as DNA, the CDR3 is TGTGCCTGCACCAGAGAGGGACAGAGTTACGAGCAGTACTTC. It is translated as CACTREGQSYEQYF.

CDR3 nucleotides: TGTGCCAGCAGCCAGTATGAGGGGCGGCAGTACTTC. Translating gives CASSQYEGRQYF. V usage is TRBV3-1 and J usage is TRBJ2-7; possibly TRBD1 or TRBD2 for D (5 bases each). From germline, CDR1 is LGHDT and CDR2 YNNKEL (reference sequence). The CDR3 totals 12 residues. The germline V and J ends were trimmed by 3 bases and 9 bases, with 12 bases remaining between them.

The CDR3 region is CSYRAGGETQYF. The CDR3, as DNA: TGCAGTTACCGGGCGGGTGGTGAGACCCAGTACTTC. This chain uses TRBV20-1 with TRBJ2-5; D might be TRBD2 (5 bases). The CDR3 length is 12 residues. V gave up 8 bases and J gave up 5 bases, with 15 bases separating them. Germline CDR1 reads DFQATT; CDR2 reads SNEGSKA (reference sequence).

In this sample, this clonotype turned up a few times. The chain combines TRBV12-3 or TRBV12-4 with TRBJ2-1, with TRBD1 matching 12 bases. This CDR3 is 16 amino acids long. Losses at the gene ends were 3 bases for V and 5 bases for J; bases not matched to a gene: 5. The DNA for the CDR3 is TGTGCCAGCAGTTTGTGGGACAGGGGGCGAAACAATGAGCAGTTCTTC. Translation: CASSLWDRGRNNEQFF.

The sample holds many counts of this clonotype. J is TRBJ2-7 and V is TRBV10-3; 9 bases fit TRBD2. Germline V gene data show CDR1 as ENHRY and CDR2 as SYGVKD. The CDR3 is made up of 17 amino acids. V trimming: 3 bases; J trimming: 0 bases; junction bases outside the gene matches: 9. The CDR3 protein is CAISDPAWGLASYEQYF. DNA for the CDR3: TGTGCCATCAGTGACCCCGCGTGGGGACTAGCCTCCTACGAGCAGTACTTC.

This sequence joins TRBV7-8 and TRBJ2-5; no clear D. CDR3 length: 15 residues. Germline CDR1 and CDR2: SGHVS and FQNEAQ. Between the trimmed V and J ends, which lost 5 bases and 5 bases, there was a span of 18 bases. The CDR3 DNA sequence: TGTGCCAGCAGCCCCGGCAGAGCCGATTTGGAGACCCAGTACTTC. Protein sequence: CASSPGRADLETQYF.

The chain couples TRBV20-1 to TRBJ2-7; 13 nucleotides match TRBD2. This CDR3 spans 15 amino acids. V lost 5 bases to trimming and J lost 3 bases; unmatched junction nucleotides: 7. Germline assignment: CDR1 DFQATT and CDR2 SNEGSKA (reference sequence). CDR3 bases: TGCAGTGCTGTTTCAGGGACTAGCGGGGTCTACGAGCAGTACTTC. It yields the protein CSAVSGTSGVYEQYF.